This TCR beta chain came from a study of cytomegalovirus exposure and HLA in healthy donors. From germline, CDR1 is SGHRS and CDR2 YFSETQ. Trimming cost V 3 bases and J 3 bases, with 9 bases left between them. The CDR3 covers 13 residues. Study observations and caveats: In a later analysis, at a false discovery rate of 0.05, roughly 17,000 TCR beta sequences matched HLA alleles.

PCR primers comprised 60 Vbeta and 13 Jbeta primers. The assay was immunoSEQ multiplex PCR, and TCRdb's table has in-frame clones only and misses some. The sample lists roughly 120,000 clones; 65% were seen once. This clone was seen only once. Its antigen is not identified. Source material: PBMCs. This rearrangement joins TRBV5-1 to TRBJ1-1, with D unresolved. The receptor was isolated from a woman aged 40 to 50 in good health and CMV-seropositive. The CDR3 protein is CASSSGFYTEAFF. CDR3 bases: TGCGCCAGCAGCTCCGGGTTTTACACTGAAGCTTTCTTT. The whole variable domain, remainder taken from reference TRBV5-1 and TRBJ1-1, is KAGVTQTPRYLIKTRGQQVTLSCSPISGHRSVSWYQQTPGQGLQFLFEYFSETQRNKGNFPGRFSGRQFSNSRSEMNVSTLELGDSALYLCASSSGFYTEAFFGQGTRLTVV.